The subject of this entry is one T cell receptor (beta chain). Antigen unknown. The record originates from a study of CXCR3-negative and CXCR3-positive naive CD8 T cells. General study findings and limits: Similarly elevated diversity marked both naive subsets, with memory CD8+ cells showing far lower diversity. CXCR3-negative and CXCR3-positive naive cells shared comparable TRBV-TRBJ usage, but memory cells did not. PBMCs showed partially decreased CXCR3 expression after cryopreservation, and most assays used fresh PBMCs.

In preparing the TRB cDNA libraries, 5' RACE with UMI labels was used. Using the 5' RACE reads, TCRdb records one entry per CDR3 protein without DNA. This sample's clone table lists under 45,000 distinct CDR3 sequences. CDR3 size: 14 residues. Per the germline V gene, CDR1 is MNHEY and CDR2 is SVGEGT. Source material: memory CD8+ T cells from blood. The chain uses TRBV6-2 or TRBV6-3 and TRBJ2-7; TCRdb gives TRBD1 as the D gene, but with no DNA this cannot be confirmed. The TCR originated in a human donor in good health. Some clones in this sample may be carry-over from other donors' samples. CDR3 residues: CASSFGTDSYEQYF.